Sequencing of this TCR beta chain was carried out in a study of spatial heterogeneity in lung cancer. Regarding the study as a whole: Compared with follow-up, resection was when ubiquitous expanded tumor TCRs appeared in blood more.

A unique molecular identifier was attached to every TCR cDNA molecule. TCRdb reanalysed the 5' RACE reads using MiXCR and keeps one entry per CDR3 protein. The data show about 15,000 distinct CDR3 sequences, with approximately 8% seen just once and roughly a third held by the top ten. The time point denotes: sample taken at primary tumor resection. From tumor, nontumor lung or frozen PBMC, whole RNA was taken unsorted for sequencing. By proportion, this clonotype is medium-sized. Its target is unknown. Germline values: CDR1 SQVTM, CDR2 ANQGSEA. The CDR3 sequence is 12 residues long. With V trimmed by 7 bases and J by 7 bases, 7 bases remained unmatched.

Material: PBMCs, obtained at surgery. The sequence was collected from a female donor with early-stage non-small cell lung cancer. The chain recombines TRBV29-1 with TRBJ1-5, with TRBD1 matching 7 bases. CDR3 region: CSGGDREQPQHF. For the CDR3, the DNA is TGCAGCGGGGGCGACAGGGAGCAGCCCCAGCATTTT.